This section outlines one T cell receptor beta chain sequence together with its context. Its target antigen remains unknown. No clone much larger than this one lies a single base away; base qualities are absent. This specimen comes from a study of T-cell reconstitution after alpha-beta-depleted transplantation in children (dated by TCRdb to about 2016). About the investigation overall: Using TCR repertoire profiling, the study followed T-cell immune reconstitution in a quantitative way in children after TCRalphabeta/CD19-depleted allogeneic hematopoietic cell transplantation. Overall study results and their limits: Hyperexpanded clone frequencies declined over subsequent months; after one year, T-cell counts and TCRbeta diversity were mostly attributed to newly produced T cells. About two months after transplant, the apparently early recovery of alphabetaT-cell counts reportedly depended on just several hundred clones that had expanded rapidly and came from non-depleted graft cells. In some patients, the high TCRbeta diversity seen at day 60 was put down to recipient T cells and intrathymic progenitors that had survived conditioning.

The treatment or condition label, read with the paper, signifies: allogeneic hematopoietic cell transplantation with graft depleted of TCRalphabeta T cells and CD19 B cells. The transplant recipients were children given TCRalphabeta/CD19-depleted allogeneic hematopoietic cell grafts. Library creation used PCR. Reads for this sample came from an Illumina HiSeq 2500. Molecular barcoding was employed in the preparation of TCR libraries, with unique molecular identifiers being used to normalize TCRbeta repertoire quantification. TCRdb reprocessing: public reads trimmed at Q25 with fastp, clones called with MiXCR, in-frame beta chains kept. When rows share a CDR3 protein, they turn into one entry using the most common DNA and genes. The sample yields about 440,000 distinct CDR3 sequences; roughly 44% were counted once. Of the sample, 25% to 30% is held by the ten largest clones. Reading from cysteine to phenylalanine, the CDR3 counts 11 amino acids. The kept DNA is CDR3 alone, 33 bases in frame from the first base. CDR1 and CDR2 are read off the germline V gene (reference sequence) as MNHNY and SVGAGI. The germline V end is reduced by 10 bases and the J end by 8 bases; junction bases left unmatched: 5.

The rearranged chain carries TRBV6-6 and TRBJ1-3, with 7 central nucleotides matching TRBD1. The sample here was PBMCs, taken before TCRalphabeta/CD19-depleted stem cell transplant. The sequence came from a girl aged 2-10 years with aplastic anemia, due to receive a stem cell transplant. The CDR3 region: CATYQGDTIYF. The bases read TGTGCCACCTATCAGGGGGACACCATATATTTT.